This T cell receptor (beta chain) was sequenced during a study of T cell responses to AZD1222 COVID-19 vaccine. Repertoires were generated with immunoSEQ multiplex PCR, while TCRdb's copy carries only in-frame clones and drops some. The sample lists 100,000 to 130,000 clones, over 80% occurring once. Study-level findings and limits: No repertoire was sampled before or during the peak T cell response, only after it.

Comments on this clone: Its specificity is not known.

The ends were cut back, 0 bases at V and 0 bases at J, with 10 bases in the middle. Germline assignment: CDR1 SGHNT and CDR2 YYREEE (reference sequence). This CDR3 is built from 16 residues. The sequenced sample was peripheral blood, obtained 28 days after the second AZD1222 dose. V and J are TRBV5-4 and TRBJ2-1; D tentatively fits TRBD1 or TRBD2 (5 bases each). The receptor was isolated from an adult who received the AZD1222 COVID-19 vaccine. The CDR3 region has the DNA TGTGCCAGCAGCTTGGTGGGACGGCTCTCCTACAATGAGCAGTTCTTC. It codes for CASSLVGRLSYNEQFF.